This TCR beta chain is from a study of cytomegalovirus exposure and HLA in healthy donors. Primers for the PCR totalled 60 Vbeta and 13 Jbeta. Data came from immunoSEQ multiplex PCR; TCRdb stores just in-frame clones and leaves some out. The data show 150,000 to 200,000 clones, 80% to 85% seen once. Germline V CDR1 and CDR2: SGDLS, YYNGEE. Trimming cost V 0 bases and J 3 bases, with 10 bases left between them. CDR3 size: 14 residues. V usage is TRBV9 and J usage is TRBJ2-7, with a tentative D call TRBD1 (5 bases). The sample comprised PBMCs. The TCR originated in a boy aged 2 to 10 in good health and CMV-seronegative. The CDR3 bases are TGTGCCAGCAGCGTAGGGGCAGGGAACTACGAGCAGTACTTC. It specifies CASSVGAGNYEQYF.